One sample yielded the 11 T cell receptor beta chains listed below, sequenced in a study of cytomegalovirus exposure and HLA in healthy donors. PCR used 60 Vbeta primers and 13 Jbeta primers. Data came from immunoSEQ multiplex PCR; TCRdb stores just in-frame clones and leaves some out. The table shows a few hundred thousand clones, with about four fifths occurring only once. Specimen: PBMCs. The receptors here all came from a girl aged 2-9 years in good health and CMV-seronegative.

To note about this clone: Other DNA sequences of this sample code for an identical CDR3. This rearrangement joins TRBV29-1 to TRBJ2-2; D possibly corresponds to TRBD1 (6 bases). Deletions cut 6 bases from V and 0 bases from J, with 11 bases between. The CDR3 has 14 amino acids. Germline V gene lookup returns CDR1 SQVTM and CDR2 ANQGSEA. The DNA of the CDR3 is TGCAGCGTGAAGGGGACATCGAACACCGGGGAGCTGTTTTTT. Translated, it gives CSVKGTSNTGELFF.

This chain joins TRBV25-1 and TRBJ2-7; D call uncertain. CDR1 is MGHDK, CDR2 SYGVNS, per germline. This CDR3 is 11 amino acids long. Trimming removed 6 bases at V and 3 bases at J, with 6 bases between. The CDR3 DNA reads as TGTGCCAGCAGCTTCCTCTACGAGCAGTACTTC. As protein: CASSFLYEQYF.

V is TRBV27 and J is TRBJ2-1, with TRBD2 matching 11 bases. J gave up 7 bases and V 6 bases, and 11 bases lay outside the gene matches. CDR1 is MNHEY and CDR2 is SMNVEV in the germline V gene (reference sequence). This CDR3 is built from 16 residues. The CDR3 DNA sequence: TGTGCCAGCAGCCGACACGCACTAGCGGGGGTGAATGAGCAGTTCTTC. Translation: CASSRHALAGVNEQFF.

This rearrangement joins TRBV27 to TRBJ2-2, with 7 bases fitting TRBD1. J gave up 1 base and V 5 bases, and 7 bases lay outside the gene matches. Germline-derived CDR1 and CDR2 are MNHEY and SMNVEV (reference sequence). The CDR3 is 16 amino acids. The CDR3 spells CASSISTGWNTGELFF. As DNA, the CDR3 is TGTGCCAGCAGTATCTCGACAGGGTGGAACACCGGGGAGCTGTTTTTT.

The chain has TRBV7-2 and TRBJ2-7, with 9 nucleotides matching TRBD1. In germline, CDR1 is SGHTA, CDR2 FQGNSA. The CDR3 spans 16 residues. Trimming took 0 bases from V and 4 from J; bases not matched to a gene: 7. CDR3 nucleotides: TGTGCCAGCAGCTTAGCCCCCTGGGACAGGGAATACGAGCAGTACTTC. Translation: CASSLAPWDREYEQYF.

In its sample, this clone was seen once. This chain uses TRBV29-1 with TRBJ1-1; D perhaps matches TRBD1 (5 bases). V was trimmed by 7 bases and J by 1 base, leaving 16 bases between them. CDR3 length equals 14 residues. The germline V gene encodes CDR1 SQVTM and CDR2 ANQGSEA. The CDR3 nucleotides are TGCAGCGCGTCCAGGGTCCGGTCGAACACTGAAGCTTTCTTT. Translated, it gives CSASRVRSNTEAFF.

This chain joins TRBV19 and TRBJ2-1; D unresolved. The CDR3 runs 13 residues. CDR1 LNHDA and CDR2 SQIVND come from the germline V gene (reference sequence). The V end was cut by 5 bases, the J end by 7 bases, with 12 bases between. The CDR3 here is CASSPRLDNEQFF. In DNA form, the CDR3 reads TGTGCCAGTAGTCCCCGACTCGATAATGAGCAGTTCTTC.

V usage is TRBV30 and J usage is TRBJ1-2; D gene ambiguous. CDR1 is GTSNPN, CDR2 SVGIG, per germline (reference sequence). The V end lost 4 bases, the J end lost 2 bases, and 8 bases lay between the germline ends. This CDR3 spans 12 amino acids. CDR3 sequence: CAWTSGNYGYTF. CDR3 nucleotides: TGTGCCTGGACCTCGGGGAACTATGGCTACACCTTC.

V gene TRBV6-5 combines with J gene TRBJ1-1; D unclear. The CDR3 is made up of 14 amino acids. The V and J ends lost 2 bases and 1 base respectively, with 8 bases between them. Germline V gene lookup returns CDR1 MNHEY and CDR2 SVGAGI. Here the CDR3 reads CASSYAVRNTEAFF. In DNA form, the CDR3 reads TGTGCCAGCAGTTACGCGGTGAGGAACACTGAAGCTTTCTTT.

On this clone: One end of the junction does not line up with germline, which may come from a read error. V usage is TRBV7-9 and J usage is TRBJ1-2; tentatively, D is TRBD1 (6 bases). The CDR3 has 12 amino acids. The germline gives CDR1 SEHNR, CDR2 FQNEAQ (reference sequence). The CDR3 DNA is TGTTCCAGCAGCCGGACAGTCTATGGCTACACCTTC. Translating gives CSSSRTVYGYTF.

The chain links TRBV7-3 to TRBJ2-2; 8 nucleotides agree with TRBD2. This CDR3 is 15 amino acids long. J lost 3 bases, V lost 2 bases, and 2 bases had no gene match. The germline CDR1 and CDR2 sequences are SGHTA and FQGTGA. The CDR3 DNA is TGTGCCAGCAGCTTATTCGGGAGGGACACCGGGGAGCTGTTTTTT. Amino acid sequence: CASSLFGRDTGELFF. Filled out from reference TRBV7-3 and TRBJ2-2, the complete variable domain reads GAGVSQTPSNKVTEKGKYVELRCDPISGHTALYWYRQSLGQGPEFLIYFQGTGAADDSGLPNDRFFAVRPEGSVSTLKIQRTERGDSAVYLCASSLFGRDTGELFFGEGSRLTVL.